This TCR beta chain comes out of a study of OX40 agonist ivuxolimab in advanced cancers. As for the study in general: Participants could have had prior anti-PD-1, anti-PD-L1 or anti-CTLA-4 therapy, and approximately 40% had some.

Measured with immunoSEQ multiplex PCR; TCRdb has only the in-frame clones, and not every one. This table holds about 96,000 clones, under 85% found once. Comments on this clone: The antigen remains unidentified.

CDR3 length: 16 amino acids. Germline assignment: CDR1 LNHDA and CDR2 SQIVND (reference sequence). Losses at the gene ends were 1 base for V and 2 bases for J; bases not matched to a gene: 3. Findings and caveats of the study: More expanded clones were seen, on average, in CD8+ T cells than in CD4+.

The chain uses TRBV19 and TRBJ2-7; 12 positions match TRBD2. The clonotype comes from an adult with an advanced solid tumor such as melanoma, head and neck, liver or kidney cancer. This sample comprised CD4+ or CD8+ T cells sorted from blood, obtained in a trial of the OX40 agonist ivuxolimab. The CDR3 region has the DNA TGTGCCAGTAGTATAGCACTAGCGGGGGGCACCTACGAGCAGTACTTC. Translating it yields CASSIALAGGTYEQYF.